Each of the 17 T cell receptor beta chains below was sequenced from the same sample in a study of T cells expressing NK-cell markers. TCRdb reprocessed the 5' RACE reads and keeps a single row for each CDR3 protein, giving no DNA. The listing contains a few hundred thousand distinct CDR3 sequences. The specimen was blood T cells: a sorted CD56 or NKG2C T cell subset, CD4+ or CD8+ T cells, or bulk PBMC T cells (not recorded which). These receptors all come from a man aged 18 to 35 in good health.

The J gene is TRBJ1-5, the V gene TRBV15; TCRdb picks TRBD1, but there is no DNA to check that call. This CDR3 is built from 15 residues. The germline V gene has CDR1 LNHNV and CDR2 YYDKDF (reference sequence). CDR3 residues: CATSRGDRVYQPQHF.

The chain recombines TRBV12-3 or TRBV12-4 with TRBJ1-2; TCRdb proposes TRBD1, but this gene call is untestable without DNA. The CDR3 consists of 12 residues. CDR3 sequence reads: CATGGVAYGYTF.

This chain links TRBV12-3 or TRBV12-4 with TRBJ1-1; TCRdb designates TRBD1, a call that cannot be tested without DNA. The CDR3 runs 16 residues. CDR3 protein: CASSLGDRVMNTEAFF.

The V and J genes are TRBV3-1 and TRBJ2-5; TCRdb lists TRBD1, though no DNA is available to test this call. Germline values: CDR1 LGHDT, CDR2 YNNKEL (reference sequence). The CDR3 loop spans 15 amino acids. The chain's CDR3 is CASSPPGGWKETQYF.

The V and J genes are TRBV5-4 and TRBJ2-1. CDR1 SGHNT and CDR2 YYREEE come from the germline V gene (reference sequence). This CDR3 has 15 amino acids. CDR3 loop: CASSSRKPSYNEQFF.

The chain joins TRBV29-1 to TRBJ2-1; the TCRdb call, TRBD2, lacks DNA for checking. This CDR3 spans 15 amino acids. Germline CDR1 SQVTM, CDR2 ANQGSEA. CDR3 in amino acids: CSVVHGTSVLYEQFF.

The chain is built from TRBV6-2 or TRBV6-3 and TRBJ2-6; the TCRdb D gene call, TRBD2, has no DNA to confirm it. CDR1 is MNHEY, CDR2 SVGEGT, per germline. The CDR3 covers 20 residues. The CDR3 loop is CASRRNPGLAGNSGANVLTF.

The genes are TRBV4-3 and TRBJ2-2; the D gene TCRdb calls, TRBD1, cannot be checked with no DNA. CDR1 is LGHNA and CDR2 is YSLEER in the germline V gene. The CDR3 has 15 residues. The CDR3 region is CASSQDSSGPGELFF.

The chain combines TRBV24-1 with TRBJ1-5. This CDR3 contains 19 residues. Germline V gene data show CDR1 as KGHDR and CDR2 as SFDVKD. CDR3 sequence: CATSDSGGGLPYSNQPQHF.

The chain's CDR3 is CAWSPGGTEAFF. The chain recombines TRBV30 with TRBJ1-1; TCRdb's D call, TRBD1, is unchecked because there is no DNA. Germline V lookup: CDR1 GTSNPN, CDR2 SVGIG (reference sequence). This CDR3 comprises 12 residues.

V gene TRBV20-1 combines with J gene TRBJ2-3. In germline, CDR1 is DFQATT, CDR2 SNEGSKA (reference sequence). This CDR3 contains 13 residues. CDR3 region: CSAPTTSTDTQYF.

The chain joins TRBV6-1 to TRBJ2-1; TCRdb's D call of TRBD1 is untestable without DNA. This CDR3 is built from 16 residues. The germline V gene encodes CDR1 MNHNS and CDR2 SASEGT. The CDR3 protein is CASSPGRLGVHNEQFF.

This chain connects TRBV11-2 to TRBJ2-7; TCRdb returns TRBD1, unconfirmable since there is no DNA. Germline lookup yields CDR1 SGHAT and CDR2 FQNNGV. The CDR3 is 14 residues long. The CDR3 protein is CASSWGQGIYEQYF. The full variable domain, rest sourced from reference TRBV11-2 and TRBJ2-7, is EAGVAQSPRYKIIEKRQSVAFWCNPISGHATLYWYQQILGQGPKLLIQFQNNGVVDDSQLPKDRFSAERLKGVDSTLKIQPAKLEDSAVYLCASSWGQGIYEQYFGPGTRLTVT.

The chain has TRBV4-2 and TRBJ2-3; no DNA is available, so the TRBD2 call from TCRdb remains unchecked. The germline CDR1 and CDR2 sequences are LGHNA and YNFKEQ. This CDR3 has 15 residues. The CDR3 is CASSQGGSSTDTQYF.

The chain carries TRBV20-1 and TRBJ1-2; TCRdb proposes TRBD1, but this gene call is untestable without DNA. This CDR3 is 14 amino acids long. In germline, CDR1 is DFQATT, CDR2 SNEGSKA (reference sequence). This CDR3 is CSAPPGRQNQGYTF.

V usage is TRBV5-5 and J usage is TRBJ1-2. The CDR3 consists of 14 residues. Germline V lookup: CDR1 SGHKS, CDR2 YYEKEE (reference sequence). CDR3 residues: CASSLGHSNYGYTF.

The V gene is TRBV5-1, the J gene TRBJ2-1; the D call of TRBD2 rests on TCRdb alone, since no DNA is present to check it. Germline V gives CDR1 SGHRS, CDR2 YFSETQ. The CDR3 length is 16 residues. The CDR3 region is CASSQPSDYSYNEQFF.